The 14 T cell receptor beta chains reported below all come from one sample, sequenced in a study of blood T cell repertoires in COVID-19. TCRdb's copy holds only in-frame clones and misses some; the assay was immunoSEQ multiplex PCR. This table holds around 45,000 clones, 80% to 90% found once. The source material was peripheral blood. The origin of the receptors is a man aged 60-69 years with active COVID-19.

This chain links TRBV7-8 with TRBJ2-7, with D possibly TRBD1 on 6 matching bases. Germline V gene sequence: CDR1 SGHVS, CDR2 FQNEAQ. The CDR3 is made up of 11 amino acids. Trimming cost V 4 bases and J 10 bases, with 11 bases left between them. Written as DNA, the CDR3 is TGTGCCAGCAGCTACCGGGACACCCAGTACTTC. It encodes CASSYRDTQYF.

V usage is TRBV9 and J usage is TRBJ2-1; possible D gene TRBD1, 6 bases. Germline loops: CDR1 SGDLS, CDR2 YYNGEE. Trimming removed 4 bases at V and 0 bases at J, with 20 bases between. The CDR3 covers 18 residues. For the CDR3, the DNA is TGTGCCAGCAGCCCAAGACCGCGTGACAGGAGCTCCTACAATGAGCAGTTCTTC. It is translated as CASSPRPRDRSSYNEQFF.

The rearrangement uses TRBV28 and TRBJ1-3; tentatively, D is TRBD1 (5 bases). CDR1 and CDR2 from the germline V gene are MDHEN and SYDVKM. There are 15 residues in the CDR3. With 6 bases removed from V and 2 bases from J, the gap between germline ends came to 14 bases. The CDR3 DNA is TGTGCCAGCAGGTCAGGACAATTAGCTGGAAACACCATATATTTT. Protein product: CASRSGQLAGNTIYF.

The CDR3 here is CASSIDTSPLHF. As DNA, the CDR3 is TGTGCCAGCAGCATAGACACGTCACCCCTCCACTTT. The gene calls are TRBV27 and TRBJ1-6; no clear D. CDR1 is MNHEY, CDR2 SMNVEV, per germline (reference sequence). V lost 6 bases and J 10 bases, leaving 10 bases between the germline ends. The CDR3 length is 12 residues.

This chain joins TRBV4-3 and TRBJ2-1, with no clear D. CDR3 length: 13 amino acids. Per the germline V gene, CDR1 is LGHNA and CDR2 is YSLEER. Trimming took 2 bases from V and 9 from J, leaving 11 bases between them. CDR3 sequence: CASSQSQQTEQFF. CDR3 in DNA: TGCGCCAGCAGCCAAAGTCAACAGACTGAGCAGTTCTTC.

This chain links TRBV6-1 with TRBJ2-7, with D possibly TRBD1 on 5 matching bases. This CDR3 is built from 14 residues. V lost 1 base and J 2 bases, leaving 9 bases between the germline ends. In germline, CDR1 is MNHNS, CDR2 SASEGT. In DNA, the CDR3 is TGTGCCAGCAGTGAAGGCGCAGGGCCCTACGAGCAGTACTTC. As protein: CASSEGAGPYEQYF.

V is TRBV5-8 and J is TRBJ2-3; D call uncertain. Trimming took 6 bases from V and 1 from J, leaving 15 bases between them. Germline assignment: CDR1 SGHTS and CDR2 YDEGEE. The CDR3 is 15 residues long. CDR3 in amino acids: CASTLTLPGTDTQYF. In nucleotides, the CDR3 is TGTGCCAGCACCCTGACATTACCTGGCACAGATACGCAGTATTTT.

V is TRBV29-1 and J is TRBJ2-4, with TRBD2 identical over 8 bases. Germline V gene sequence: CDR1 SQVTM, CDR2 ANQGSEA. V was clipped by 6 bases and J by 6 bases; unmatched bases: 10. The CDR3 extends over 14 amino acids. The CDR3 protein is CSVLFGGVGNIQYF. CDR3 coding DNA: TGCAGCGTCCTCTTCGGGGGGGTCGGAAACATTCAGTACTTC.

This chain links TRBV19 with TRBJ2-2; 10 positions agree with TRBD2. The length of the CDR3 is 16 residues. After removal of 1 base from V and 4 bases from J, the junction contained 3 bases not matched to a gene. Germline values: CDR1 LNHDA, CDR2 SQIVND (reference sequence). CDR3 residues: CASSIGASGGTGELFF. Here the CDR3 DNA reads TGTGCCAGTAGTATAGGGGCTAGCGGGGGCACCGGGGAGCTGTTTTTT. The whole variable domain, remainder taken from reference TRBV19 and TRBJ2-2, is DGGITQSPKYLFRKEGQNVTLSCEQNLNHDAMYWYRQDPGQGLRLIYYSQIVNDFQKGDIAEGYSVSREKKESFPLTVTSAQKNPTAFYLCASSIGASGGTGELFFGEGSRLTVL.

CDR3 amino acids: CASLTGLTSGGPRPYEQYF. The CDR3 coding sequence is TGTGCCAGCCTAACTGGACTGACTAGCGGGGGGCCTCGACCCTACGAGCAGTACTTC. The V call is TRBV2, the J call TRBJ2-7; TRBD2 agrees at 13 bases. Germline-derived CDR1 and CDR2 are SNHLY and FYNNEI. The junction had 18 bases not matched to a gene; V was cut back by 8 bases and J by 2 bases. This CDR3 region has 19 residues.

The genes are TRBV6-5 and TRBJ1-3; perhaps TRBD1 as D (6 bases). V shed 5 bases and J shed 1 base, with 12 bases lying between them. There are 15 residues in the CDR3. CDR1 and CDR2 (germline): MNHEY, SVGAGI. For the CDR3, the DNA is TGTGCCAGCAGTCCCTCCAGGGGATCTGGAAACACCATATATTTT. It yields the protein CASSPSRGSGNTIYF.

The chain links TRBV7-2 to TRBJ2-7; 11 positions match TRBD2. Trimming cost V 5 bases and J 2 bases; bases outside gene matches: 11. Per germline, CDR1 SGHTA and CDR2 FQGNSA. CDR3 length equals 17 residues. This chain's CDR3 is CASSPRSTSGTPYEQYF. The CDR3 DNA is TGTGCCAGCAGCCCCCGATCGACTAGCGGGACCCCCTACGAGCAGTACTTC.

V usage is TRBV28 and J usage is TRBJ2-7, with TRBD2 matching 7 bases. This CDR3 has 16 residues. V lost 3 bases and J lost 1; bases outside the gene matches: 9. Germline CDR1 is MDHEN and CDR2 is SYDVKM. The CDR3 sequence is CASSFGSSGGSYEQYF. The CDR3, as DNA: TGTGCCAGCAGTTTTGGGTCTAGCGGAGGTTCCTACGAGCAGTACTTC.

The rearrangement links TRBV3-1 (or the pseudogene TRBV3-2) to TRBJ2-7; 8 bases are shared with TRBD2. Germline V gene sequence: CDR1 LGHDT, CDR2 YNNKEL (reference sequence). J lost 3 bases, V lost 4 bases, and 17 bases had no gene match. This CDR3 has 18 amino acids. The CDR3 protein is CASSPPVIAGSLYYEQYF. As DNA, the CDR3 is TGTGCCAGCAGCCCTCCCGTGATAGCGGGGTCGTTATACTACGAGCAGTACTTC.